The rows below give T cell receptor beta chains drawn from one sample of a study of cytomegalovirus exposure and HLA in healthy donors. Measured with immunoSEQ multiplex PCR; TCRdb has only the in-frame clones, and not every one. Of fewer than 130,000 clones listed, roughly 90% are singletons. The specimen sequenced was PBMCs. The receptors stem from a woman in her 30s in good health and CMV-seropositive. Each CDR3 is given with its conserved first and last residue. Each record gives: D gene, V gene, J gene, CDR3 protein. The D gene is left open where the match is weak.

>-|TRBV5-3|TRBJ2-7
CARSLAGFLEQYF
>-|TRBV7-9|TRBJ2-6
CASSLVAGGRGANVLTF
>TRBD1|TRBV2|TRBJ2-7
CASLRTGVYEQYF
>-|TRBV5-6|TRBJ2-5
CASSRPGETQYF
>TRBD1|TRBV29-1|TRBJ2-7
CSVGGQEPYEQYF
>TRBD1|TRBV5-1|TRBJ1-1
CASSLAGTGKLNTEAFF
>TRBD2|TRBV7-2|TRBJ2-1
CASSRLAGYNEQFF
>TRBD1|TRBV18|TRBJ1-6
CASSPRTGAEADSPLHF
>-|TRBV27|TRBJ2-1
CASSLGGIPSYNEQFF
>-|TRBV27|TRBJ2-7
CASSLSRTGSFYEQYF
>-|TRBV14|TRBJ2-5
CASSQDIGFTETQYF
>TRBD2|TRBV27|TRBJ2-3
CASNTGLAGGADTQYF
>TRBD2|TRBV4-2|TRBJ2-5
CASSQELAGGRWQETQYF
>-|TRBV6-6|TRBJ1-6
CASSYGGADSPLHF
>TRBD2|TRBV27|TRBJ2-3
CASSLRTSGGADTQYF
>TRBD2|TRBV9|TRBJ2-2
CASSVASSGGLTGELFF
>-|TRBV11-2|TRBJ1-1
CASSLGRLFAEAFF
>TRBD1|TRBV11-2|TRBJ2-5
CASSGGTGRAETQYF
>-|TRBV7-6|TRBJ1-2
CASSLGGRGDGYTF
>-|TRBV2|TRBJ1-5
CASSDYSNQPQHF
>TRBD2|TRBV2|TRBJ2-1
CASGSGTLGREQFF
>-|TRBV4-1|TRBJ1-5
CASSSGTRDQPQHF
>TRBD1|TRBV5-1|TRBJ2-5
CARKRDSQETQYF
>-|TRBV4-3|TRBJ1-2
CASSQTPDRGNGYTF
>TRBD1|TRBV7-9|TRBJ2-7
CASSLAGTGGNYEQYF
>TRBD2|TRBV5-1|TRBJ2-3
CASSSYQAGGADTQYF
>-|TRBV5-1|TRBJ2-7
CASSLGVAGYEQYF
>-|TRBV2|TRBJ1-2
CASRLQGIDGYTF
>TRBD2|TRBV27|TRBJ2-1
CASSPRAGGLNEQFF
>TRBD1|TRBV2|TRBJ2-2
CASSGLSGTGGELFF
>TRBD1|TRBV5-6|TRBJ2-7
CASSLGQGAGKQYF
>-|TRBV9|TRBJ2-2
CASSLQTGSPTGELFF
>-|TRBV4-3|TRBJ2-1
CASSQRTANEQFF
>-|TRBV6-5|TRBJ2-1
CASSYNAPRVGNEQFF
>-|TRBV5-1|TRBJ2-7
CASSLTAGYEQYF
>-|TRBV30|TRBJ1-1
CAWSPGFDEAFF
>TRBD1|TRBV27|TRBJ1-1
CASSFSRGRGTEAFF
>TRBD1|TRBV27|TRBJ1-5
CASRQGMGNQPQHF
>-|TRBV7-3|TRBJ2-5
CASSPQGGPGETQYF
>-|TRBV6-1|TRBJ1-4
CASRDSAEKLFF
>TRBD2|TRBV28|TRBJ2-1
CASSWAGGWDEQFF
>TRBD2|TRBV4-2|TRBJ2-1
CASSRGGSGRVLSNEQFF
>-|TRBV5-1|TRBJ2-7
CASSNQGTHEQYF
>-|TRBV29-1|TRBJ1-4
CSVAAENEKLFF
>TRBD2|TRBV4-2|TRBJ2-3
CASSQEPSGGASDTQYF
>-|TRBV9|TRBJ2-5
CASSSGLGGYQETQYF
>-|TRBV18|TRBJ2-3
CASSPTGNTDTQYF
>-|TRBV7-2|TRBJ2-7
CASSLDRQYYEQYF
>-|TRBV7-9|TRBJ1-3
CASSLPSSGNTIYF
>TRBD1|TRBV6-5|TRBJ2-1
CASSYPTGTEYNEQFF
>TRBD1|TRBV5-4|TRBJ2-7
CASSSKGLRDSSYEQYF
>TRBD1|TRBV7-8|TRBJ1-2
CASSDTWDRVHGYTF
>TRBD2|TRBV2|TRBJ2-3
CASSVNRAGGFDTQYF
>TRBD1|TRBV9|TRBJ2-7
CASSPETGDPYEQYF
>-|TRBV5-6|TRBJ1-1
CASSLQGGTEAFF
>TRBD1|TRBV11-2|TRBJ2-7
CASSSRDRGYEQYF
>TRBD2|TRBV27|TRBJ2-1
CASSGGSGRAVGHEQFF
>-|TRBV28|TRBJ2-5
CASSSPGEGGTQYF
>TRBD1|TRBV6-6|TRBJ1-2
CASNKDRGAVYGYTF